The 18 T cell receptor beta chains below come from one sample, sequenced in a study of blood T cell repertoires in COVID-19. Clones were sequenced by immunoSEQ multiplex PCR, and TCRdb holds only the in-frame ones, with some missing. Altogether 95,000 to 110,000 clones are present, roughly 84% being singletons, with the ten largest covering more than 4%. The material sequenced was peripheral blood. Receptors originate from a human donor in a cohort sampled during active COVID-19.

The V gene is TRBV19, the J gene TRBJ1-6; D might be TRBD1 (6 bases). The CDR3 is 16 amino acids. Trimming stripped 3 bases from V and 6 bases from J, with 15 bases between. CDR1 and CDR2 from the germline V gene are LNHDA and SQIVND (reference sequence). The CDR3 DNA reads TGTGCCAGTAGTATTCGGGACATGAGGATTAATTCACCCCTCCACTTT. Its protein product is CASSIRDMRINSPLHF.

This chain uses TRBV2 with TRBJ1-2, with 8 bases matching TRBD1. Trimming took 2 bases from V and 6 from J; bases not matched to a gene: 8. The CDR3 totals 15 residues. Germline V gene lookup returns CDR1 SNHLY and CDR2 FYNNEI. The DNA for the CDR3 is TGTGCCAGCAGTGAACATACCGGACAGGGCCATGGCTACACCTTC. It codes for CASSEHTGQGHGYTF. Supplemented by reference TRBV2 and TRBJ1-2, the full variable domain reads EPEVTQTPSHQVTQMGQEVILRCVPISNHLYFYWYRQILGQKVEFLVSFYNNEISEKSEIFDDQFSVERPDGSNFTLKIRSTKLEDSAMYFCASSEHTGQGHGYTFGSGTRLTVV.

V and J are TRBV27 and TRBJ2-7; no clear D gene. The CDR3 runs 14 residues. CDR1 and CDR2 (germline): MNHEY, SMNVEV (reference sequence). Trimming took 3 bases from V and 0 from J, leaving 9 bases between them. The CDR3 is CASSLFGVSYEQYF. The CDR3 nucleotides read TGTGCCAGCAGTTTGTTCGGTGTCTCCTACGAGCAGTACTTC.

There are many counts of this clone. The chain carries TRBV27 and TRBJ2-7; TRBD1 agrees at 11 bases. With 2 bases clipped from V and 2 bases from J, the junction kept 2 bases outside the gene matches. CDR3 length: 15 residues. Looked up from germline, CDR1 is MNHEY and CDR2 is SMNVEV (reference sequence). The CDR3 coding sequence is TGTGCCAGCAGTTTAGGGACAGGGGGACCCTACGAGCAGTACTTC. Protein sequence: CASSLGTGGPYEQYF.

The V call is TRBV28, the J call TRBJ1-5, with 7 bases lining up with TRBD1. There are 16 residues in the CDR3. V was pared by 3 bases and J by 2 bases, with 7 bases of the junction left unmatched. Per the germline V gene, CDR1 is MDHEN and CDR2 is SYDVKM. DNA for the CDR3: TGTGCCAGCAGTTTCTTGGACAGGAGGGGCAATCAGCCCCAGCATTTT. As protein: CASSFLDRRGNQPQHF.

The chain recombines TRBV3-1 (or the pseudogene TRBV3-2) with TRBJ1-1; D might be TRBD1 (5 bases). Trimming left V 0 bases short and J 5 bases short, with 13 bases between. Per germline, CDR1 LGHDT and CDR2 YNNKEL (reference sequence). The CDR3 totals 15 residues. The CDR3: CASSQDRRRGTEAFF. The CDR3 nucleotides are TGTGCCAGCAGCCAAGATCGGCGCCGGGGGACTGAAGCTTTCTTT.

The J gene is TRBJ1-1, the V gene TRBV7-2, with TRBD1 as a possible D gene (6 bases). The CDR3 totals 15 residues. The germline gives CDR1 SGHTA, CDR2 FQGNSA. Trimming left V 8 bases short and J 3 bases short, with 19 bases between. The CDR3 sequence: CASRLDQGRDTEAFF. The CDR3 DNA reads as TGTGCCAGCCGACTAGACCAGGGGAGGGACACTGAAGCTTTCTTT. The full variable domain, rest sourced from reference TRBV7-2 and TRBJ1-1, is GAGVSQSPSNKVTEKGKDVELRCDPISGHTALYWYRQSLGQGLEFLIYFQGNSAPDKSGLPSDRFSAERTGGSVSTLTIQRTQQEDSAVYLCASRLDQGRDTEAFFGQGTRLTVV.

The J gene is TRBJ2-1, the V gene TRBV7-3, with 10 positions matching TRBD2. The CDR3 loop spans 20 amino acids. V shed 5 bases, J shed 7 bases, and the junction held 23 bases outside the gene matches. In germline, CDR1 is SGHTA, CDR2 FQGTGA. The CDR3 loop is CASSPYPLGLAVGGGNEQFF. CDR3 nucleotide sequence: TGTGCCAGCAGCCCGTATCCTCTCGGACTAGCGGTTGGGGGAGGTAATGAGCAGTTCTTC.

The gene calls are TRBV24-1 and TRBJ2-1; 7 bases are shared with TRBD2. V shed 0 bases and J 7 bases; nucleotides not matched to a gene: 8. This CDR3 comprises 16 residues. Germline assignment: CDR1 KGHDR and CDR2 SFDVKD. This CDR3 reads CATSDLQASGWNEQFF. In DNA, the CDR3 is TGTGCCACCAGTGATTTGCAGGCTAGCGGCTGGAATGAGCAGTTCTTC.

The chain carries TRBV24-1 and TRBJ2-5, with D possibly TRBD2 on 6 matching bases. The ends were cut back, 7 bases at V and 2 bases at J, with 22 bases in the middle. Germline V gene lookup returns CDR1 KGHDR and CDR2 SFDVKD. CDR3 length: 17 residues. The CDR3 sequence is CATSGYGGRFGQETQYF. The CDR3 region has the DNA TGTGCCACCAGCGGTTATGGTGGGAGGTTTGGGCAAGAGACCCAGTACTTC.

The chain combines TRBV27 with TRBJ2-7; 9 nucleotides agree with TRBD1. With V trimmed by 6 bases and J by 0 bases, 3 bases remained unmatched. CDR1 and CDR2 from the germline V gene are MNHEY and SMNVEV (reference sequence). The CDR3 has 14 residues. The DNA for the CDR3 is TGTGCCAGCAGCGGACAGGGGATCTCCTACGAGCAGTACGTC. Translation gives CASSGQGISYEQYV.

The CDR3 here is CASASSGQPQHF. The CDR3 nucleotides are TGTGCCAGCGCCTCGTCAGGTCAGCCCCAGCATTTT. The V and J genes are TRBV6-5 and TRBJ1-5; D is undetermined. V dropped 8 bases and J dropped 6 bases, with 11 bases sitting between them. The CDR3 loop spans 12 amino acids. The germline V gene encodes CDR1 MNHEY and CDR2 SVGAGI.

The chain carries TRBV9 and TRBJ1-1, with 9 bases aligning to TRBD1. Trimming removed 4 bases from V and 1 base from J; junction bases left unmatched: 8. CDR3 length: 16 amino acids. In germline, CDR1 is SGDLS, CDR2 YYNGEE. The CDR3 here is CASSFRGDRANTEAFF. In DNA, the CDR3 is TGTGCCAGCAGCTTTAGGGGGGACAGGGCGAACACTGAAGCTTTCTTT.

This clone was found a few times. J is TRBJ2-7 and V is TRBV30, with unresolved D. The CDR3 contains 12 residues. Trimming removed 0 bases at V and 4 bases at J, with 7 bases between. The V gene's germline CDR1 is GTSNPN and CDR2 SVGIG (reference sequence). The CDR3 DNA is TGTGCCTGGAGTGTGTTAGCTTACGAGCAGTACTTC. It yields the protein CAWSVLAYEQYF.

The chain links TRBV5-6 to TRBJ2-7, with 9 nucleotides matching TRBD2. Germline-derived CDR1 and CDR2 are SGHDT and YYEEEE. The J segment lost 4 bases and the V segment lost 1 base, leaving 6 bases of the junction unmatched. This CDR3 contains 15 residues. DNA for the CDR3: TGTGCCAGCAGCTTGAATAGCGGGAGACGATACGAGCAGTACGTC. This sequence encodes CASSLNSGRRYEQYV.

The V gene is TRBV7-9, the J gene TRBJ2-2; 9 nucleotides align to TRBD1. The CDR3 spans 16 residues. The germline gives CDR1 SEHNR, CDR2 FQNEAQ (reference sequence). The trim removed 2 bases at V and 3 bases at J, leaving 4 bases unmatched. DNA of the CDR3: TGTGCCAGCAGCTTAAGACAGGGGGTACACACCGGGGAGCTGTTTTTT. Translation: CASSLRQGVHTGELFF.

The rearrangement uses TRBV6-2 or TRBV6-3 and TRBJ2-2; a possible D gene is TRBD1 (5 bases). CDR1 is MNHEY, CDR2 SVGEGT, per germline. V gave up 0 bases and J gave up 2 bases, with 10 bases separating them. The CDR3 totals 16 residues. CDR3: CASSYSWQGNTGELFF. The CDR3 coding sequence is TGTGCCAGCAGTTACTCCTGGCAGGGTAACACCGGGGAGCTGTTTTTT.

The CDR3 bases are TGTGCCAGCAGCCCCCAGAAGGACAGGGAGCCTGGCTACACCTTC. It translates to CASSPQKDREPGYTF. V is TRBV21-1 and J is TRBJ1-2; the table's D call of TRBD1 was not tested on the DNA. TRBV21-1 is termed a pseudogene. The CDR3 is 15 amino acids.